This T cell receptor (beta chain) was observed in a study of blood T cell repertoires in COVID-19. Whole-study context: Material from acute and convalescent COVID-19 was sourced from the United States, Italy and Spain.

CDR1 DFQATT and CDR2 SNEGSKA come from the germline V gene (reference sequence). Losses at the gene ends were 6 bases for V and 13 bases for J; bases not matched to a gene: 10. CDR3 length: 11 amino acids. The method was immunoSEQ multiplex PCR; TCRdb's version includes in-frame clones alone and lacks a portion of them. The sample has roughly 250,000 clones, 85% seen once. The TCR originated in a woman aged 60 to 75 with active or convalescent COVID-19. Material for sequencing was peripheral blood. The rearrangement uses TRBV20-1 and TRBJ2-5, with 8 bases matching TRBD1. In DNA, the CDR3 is TGCAGTGCGACCCAGGGGGCCCCTCCGTACTTC. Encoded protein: CSATQGAPPYF.